The clone carrying this T cell receptor (beta chain) was counted a single time. These data come from a study of shared clonotypes between healthy human individuals. The CDR3 is 15 residues long. The trim removed 1 base at V and 7 bases at J, leaving 8 bases unmatched. Germline loops: CDR1 SGHAT, CDR2 FQNNGV. TCRdb keeps only in-frame clones here, not all; method: immunoSEQ multiplex PCR. Of about 1.1 million clones in the sample, about 80% were seen once. Donation came from healthy HIV-negative adults that had no recent acute infections or vaccinations. The clonotype comes from a man aged 18 to 30 in good health. Some clones in this sample may be carry-over from other donors' samples. Material: memory CD4+ T cells from PBMCs. Stated subset: CD45RA-negative fraction. The chain carries TRBV11-2 and TRBJ2-7; 9 bases map to TRBD2. CDR3 protein: CASSLGLAGFEEQYF. DNA of the CDR3: TGTGCCAGCAGCTTAGGGCTAGCGGGGTTTGAGGAGCAGTACTTC.